These 21 T cell receptor beta chains share one sample of origin, sequenced in a study of chemoradiotherapy in HPV16-positive cancers. TCRdb's copy holds only in-frame clones and misses some; the assay was immunoSEQ multiplex PCR. The sample includes tens of thousands of clones, about 80% of them seen just once. The sample consisted of blood, taken from a patient who underwent chemoradiotherapy. The receptors shown here come from a human donor with HPV-associated anogenital cancer.

This rearrangement joins TRBV27 to TRBJ1-1; no firm D call. V was clipped by 3 bases and J by 0 bases, with 8 bases between them. Germline V gives CDR1 MNHEY, CDR2 SMNVEV (reference sequence). The CDR3 length is 14 residues. For the CDR3, the DNA is TGTGCCAGCAGTTTTTCGGACGTGAACACTGAAGCTTTCTTT. Protein: CASSFSDVNTEAFF.

This clone was detected only a few times. V is TRBV29-1 and J is TRBJ1-2; 8 nucleotides line up with TRBD1. J lost 8 bases, V lost 7 bases, and 9 bases had no gene match. Germline assignment: CDR1 SQVTM and CDR2 ANQGSEA. CDR3 size: 12 residues. The CDR3 region has the DNA TGCAGCGGCGCAGGGGGCTCGGGAGGCTACACCTTC. This translates into CSGAGGSGGYTF.

This chain connects TRBV9 to TRBJ2-2; D is uncertain. Germline V gene sequence: CDR1 SGDLS, CDR2 YYNGEE. V was clipped by 3 bases and J by 8 bases, with 14 bases between them. This CDR3 has 14 amino acids. The chain's CDR3 is CASSAHPSSGELFF. CDR3 sequence (DNA): TGTGCCAGCAGCGCCCATCCCAGCTCTGGGGAGCTGTTTTTT.

The V gene is TRBV2, the J gene TRBJ2-5; D gene uncertain. The CDR3 is 12 residues long. Trimming shortened V by 5 bases and J by 3 bases, and 7 bases separated the two germline ends. CDR1 and CDR2 from the germline V gene are SNHLY and FYNNEI. DNA of the CDR3: TGTGCCAGCAGTTGGTCAAAAGAGACCCAGTACTTC. Translated: CASSWSKETQYF.

This clone was seen once. The genes are TRBV5-1 and TRBJ2-1; 12 positions agree with TRBD2. The J segment lost 8 bases and the V segment lost 2 bases, leaving 5 bases of the junction unmatched. Germline V gives CDR1 SGHRS, CDR2 YFSETQ. The CDR3 contains 15 residues. The DNA of the CDR3 is TGCGCCAGCAGCTTAACTAGCGGGGGGTTTCATGAGCAGTTCTTC. Amino acid sequence: CASSLTSGGFHEQFF.

Comments on this clone: Other DNA sequences in this specimen translate into the identical CDR3. The V call is TRBV6-1, the J call TRBJ2-1; D not certain. CDR3 length: 16 residues. The V gene's germline CDR1 is MNHNS and CDR2 SASEGT. V was clipped by 1 base and J by 0 bases, with 10 bases between them. CDR3 nucleotide sequence: TGTGCCAGCAGTGAAGGGGGTGCCAGCTCCTACAATGAGCAGTTCTTC. This gives the protein CASSEGGASSYNEQFF.

The rearrangement joins TRBV2 to TRBJ1-5; 9 positions match TRBD1. This CDR3 spans 13 amino acids. After removal of 6 bases from V and 4 bases from J, the junction contained 1 base not matched to a gene. Per the germline V gene, CDR1 is SNHLY and CDR2 is FYNNEI. The CDR3: CASRTGGNQPQHF. DNA for the CDR3: TGTGCCAGCAGGACAGGGGGAAATCAGCCCCAGCATTTT.

The genes are TRBV2 and TRBJ2-3; 8 positions match TRBD1. Germline CDR1 and CDR2: SNHLY and FYNNEI. After removal of 5 bases from V and 2 bases from J, the junction contained 3 bases not matched to a gene. The CDR3 consists of 14 residues. The CDR3 coding sequence is TGTGCCAGCAGTTGGACAGGGACCACAGATACGCAGTATTTT. Residues: CASSWTGTTDTQYF.

The CDR3 coding sequence is TGTGCCAGCTCACCACAAAGGACTAGCGGGGGACAAGAGACCCAGTACTTC. It encodes CASSPQRTSGGQETQYF. J is TRBJ2-5 and V is TRBV18; 13 bases align to TRBD2. The junction had 4 bases not matched to a gene; V was cut back by 1 base and J by 2 bases. Germline CDR1 is KGHSH and CDR2 is LQKENI. The length of the CDR3 is 17 residues.

The V gene is TRBV19, the J gene TRBJ2-5; D is perhaps TRBD1 (7 bases). Germline V gene data show CDR1 as LNHDA and CDR2 as SQIVND (reference sequence). The CDR3 consists of 15 residues. V was cut by 2 bases and J by 4 bases, with 14 bases left in between. The CDR3 protein is CASSIQPGGGETQYF. The CDR3 DNA is TGTGCCAGTAGTATACAGCCAGGGGGAGGAGAGACCCAGTACTTC.

Here the CDR3 reads CASSLEGQGDVDTQYF. CDR3 DNA sequence: TGCGCCAGCAGCTTGGAGGGACAGGGGGATGTAGATACGCAGTATTTT. This chain joins TRBV5-1 and TRBJ2-3; TRBD1 matches 11 bases. With 0 bases clipped from V and 5 bases from J, the junction kept 5 bases outside the gene matches. The CDR3 totals 16 residues. Germline V gene data show CDR1 as SGHRS and CDR2 as YFSETQ.

This clone has only a few counts. The chain combines TRBV20-1 with TRBJ1-1; D not certain. The CDR3 length is 9 residues. Germline V lookup: CDR1 DFQATT, CDR2 SNEGSKA (reference sequence). V was pared by 8 bases and J by 2 bases, with 3 bases between. The CDR3 protein is CSLNTEAFF. CDR3 sequence (DNA): TGCAGTCTCAACACTGAAGCTTTCTTT.

The chain uses TRBV9 and TRBJ1-5; D not resolved. The V gene lost 0 bases and the J gene lost 2 bases, with 9 bases spanning the gap. This CDR3 comprises 15 residues. The V gene's germline CDR1 is SGDLS and CDR2 YYNGEE. CDR3 DNA: TGTGCCAGCAGCGTAGGGGATGGGGGCAATCAGCCCCAGCATTTT. Translating it yields CASSVGDGGNQPQHF.

This rearrangement joins TRBV30 to TRBJ1-2; D might be TRBD1 (6 bases). V shed 0 bases and J shed 8 bases, with 22 bases lying between them. In germline, CDR1 is GTSNPN, CDR2 SVGIG (reference sequence). The CDR3 loop spans 16 amino acids. Here the CDR3 DNA reads TGTGCCTGGAGTGTCGCCGGACAGCCAAACATAAAGGGCTACACCTTC. Protein sequence: CAWSVAGQPNIKGYTF.

The V and J genes are TRBV29-1 and TRBJ2-1; 10 nucleotides agree with TRBD1. The germline gives CDR1 SQVTM, CDR2 ANQGSEA. Trimming at V came to 6 bases and at J to 4 bases, leaving 9 bases not matched to a gene. This CDR3 spans 15 amino acids. The CDR3 DNA is TGCAGCGTGGGGACAGGGGAGGCTTCATACAATGAGCAGTTCTTC. Amino acids: CSVGTGEASYNEQFF.

V gene TRBV18 combines with J gene TRBJ1-5; D is undetermined. Trimming stripped 4 bases from V and 5 bases from J, with 9 bases between. The CDR3 is made up of 13 amino acids. Germline V gene data show CDR1 as KGHSH and CDR2 as LQKENI. CDR3 bases: TGTGCCAGCTCACTGCGGGGTGATCAGCCCCAGCATTTT. Translated, it gives CASSLRGDQPQHF.

This clone was recorded a few times. The rearrangement links TRBV6-5 to TRBJ2-3, with D possibly being TRBD1 (6 bases). The CDR3 is made up of 16 amino acids. CDR1 MNHEY and CDR2 SVGAGI come from the germline V gene. Trimming removed 2 bases at V and 2 bases at J, with 14 bases between. The CDR3 DNA sequence: TGTGCCAGCAGTTACACCATTGGACAGCCCACAGATACGCAGTATTTT. Translation gives CASSYTIGQPTDTQYF.

The J gene is TRBJ1-4, the V gene TRBV19; weak D call: TRBD1 (5 bases). CDR1 is LNHDA and CDR2 is SQIVND in the germline V gene (reference sequence). V was shortened by 5 bases and J by 8 bases, with 15 bases between the two germline ends. The CDR3 sequence is 14 residues long. CDR3 residues: CASSATQGNEKLFF. The DNA of the CDR3 is TGTGCCAGTAGTGCTACGCAGGGAAACGAAAAACTGTTTTTT.

J is TRBJ2-5 and V is TRBV6-1; D is possibly TRBD2 (5 bases). In germline, CDR1 is MNHNS, CDR2 SASEGT. This CDR3 has 15 residues. With 5 bases removed from V and 1 base from J, the gap between germline ends came to 14 bases. CDR3 DNA: TGTGCCAGCAGTTCCCGGGATCGGATCCAAGAGACCCAGTACTTC. Translated, it gives CASSSRDRIQETQYF.

This rearrangement joins TRBV5-1 to TRBJ2-3; 9 nucleotides match TRBD1. This CDR3 comprises 16 residues. V dropped 4 bases and J dropped 3; count of bases not matched to a gene: 9. Germline CDR1 and CDR2: SGHRS and YFSETQ. DNA of the CDR3: TGCGCCAGCAGCCCTAGGACAGGGGTAGGGACAGATACGCAGTATTTT. Encoded protein: CASSPRTGVGTDTQYF.

V is TRBV2 and J is TRBJ2-5, with 7 bases matching TRBD1. The V and J ends lost 8 bases and 3 bases, in that order; junction bases with no gene match: 6. This CDR3 is 13 amino acids long. CDR1 is SNHLY and CDR2 is FYNNEI in the germline V gene. The CDR3 sequence is CASRDSNKETQYF. The DNA of the CDR3 is TGTGCCAGCCGGGACAGTAACAAAGAGACCCAGTACTTC.